What follows are 30 T cell receptor beta chains derived from one specimen sequenced in a study of CD8 T cells in Susac syndrome. After extraction with the RNeasy kit, roughly 0.5 to 1 ug of the RNA was reverse transcribed using random hexamers. TCRdb reanalysed the immunoSEQ multiplex PCR reads using MiXCR and keeps one entry per CDR3 protein. The sample lists about 120,000 distinct CDR3 sequences; 90% to 95% were seen once. Specimen: CD4+ T cells from PBMCs. The receptors here all came from a human donor with multiple sclerosis.

The rearrangement uses TRBV6-5 and TRBJ2-2; D is unresolved. This CDR3 is 12 amino acids long. The V and J ends lost 5 bases and 7 bases respectively, with 8 bases between them. Germline assignment: CDR1 MNHEY and CDR2 SVGAGI. For the CDR3, the DNA is TGTGCCAGCAGTGAAAGGGTCGGGGAGCTGTTTTTT. This sequence encodes CASSERVGELFF.

The chain has TRBV6-1 and TRBJ1-3, with D perhaps TRBD1 (6 bases). The CDR3 has 15 amino acids. The V and J ends lost 4 bases and 2 bases respectively, with 12 bases between them. The germline CDR1 and CDR2 sequences are MNHNS and SASEGT. The CDR3 region has the DNA TGTGCCAGCAGTGGGTCAACAGGGACTGGAAACACCATATATTTT. It encodes CASSGSTGTGNTIYF.

The V and J genes are TRBV6-2 or TRBV6-3 and TRBJ2-2; no clear D. V gave up 7 bases and J gave up 1 base, with 4 bases separating them. CDR1 and CDR2 from the germline V gene are MNHEY and SVGEGT. CDR3 length: 12 residues. The CDR3 reads CASKENTGELFF. The DNA of the CDR3 is TGTGCCAGCAAAGAGAACACCGGGGAGCTGTTTTTT.

The table lists this clonotype with a count of one. The CDR3 coding sequence is TGTGCCAGCAGCACAGGACTAGCGGTTAACAATGAGCAGTTCTTC. The encoded protein is CASSTGLAVNNEQFF. The chain links TRBV7-9 to TRBJ2-1; 10 nucleotides match TRBD2. J was trimmed by 5 bases and V by 5 bases; bases with no gene match: 6. This CDR3 is 15 amino acids long. Germline-derived CDR1 and CDR2 are SEHNR and FQNEAQ (reference sequence).

This chain links TRBV7-2 with TRBJ1-3, with 7 bases aligning to TRBD1. Per the germline V gene, CDR1 is SGHTA and CDR2 is FQGNSA. This CDR3 is built from 17 residues. Losses at the gene ends were 1 base for V and 4 bases for J; bases not matched to a gene: 10. In DNA form, the CDR3 reads TGTGCCAGCAGCTTAGATCGCCCGACAGGGCGAGGAAACACCATATATTTT. Residues: CASSLDRPTGRGNTIYF.

The V call is TRBV27, the J call TRBJ2-2; D not certain. Deletions cut 4 bases from V and 7 bases from J, with 16 bases between. The germline V gene encodes CDR1 MNHEY and CDR2 SMNVEV (reference sequence). The CDR3 consists of 15 residues. Here the CDR3 reads CASSSKGITFGELFF. In nucleotides, the CDR3 is TGTGCCAGCAGTTCCAAAGGGATAACTTTCGGGGAGCTGTTTTTT.

This clonotype occurred a few times. This sequence joins TRBV3-1 and TRBJ2-7; possibly TRBD1 for D (6 bases). CDR3 length: 13 residues. Germline CDR1 and CDR2: LGHDT and YNNKEL (reference sequence). The ends were cut back, 2 bases at V and 2 bases at J, with 7 bases in the middle. CDR3 loop: CASSQRGTYEQYF. CDR3 bases: TGTGCCAGCAGCCAAAGGGGGACCTACGAGCAGTACTTC.

The chain joins TRBV29-1 to TRBJ1-2; possible D gene TRBD1, 5 bases. With 0 bases removed from V and 6 bases from J, the gap between germline ends came to 17 bases. The CDR3 consists of 15 residues. Germline V gives CDR1 SQVTM, CDR2 ANQGSEA. The CDR3 DNA is TGCAGCGTTGAAGATAACACAGTGGGACGAGATGGCTACACCTTC. Its protein is CSVEDNTVGRDGYTF.

The chain uses TRBV5-6 and TRBJ1-2; TRBD1 aligns across 8 bases. This CDR3 spans 16 amino acids. Germline V gene sequence: CDR1 SGHDT, CDR2 YYEEEE. Losses at the gene ends were 4 bases for V and 4 bases for J; bases not matched to a gene: 12. The CDR3 loop reads CASSPSGTGATYGYTF. The CDR3 bases are TGTGCCAGCAGCCCTTCCGGGACAGGAGCAACCTATGGCTACACCTTC.

The V call is TRBV6-5, the J call TRBJ1-5; no clear D gene. This CDR3 is 14 amino acids long. CDR1 is MNHEY and CDR2 is SVGAGI in the germline V gene. V lost 6 bases to trimming and J lost 0 bases, with 9 bases between them. The CDR3: CASSDPYSNQPQHF. CDR3 DNA sequence: TGTGCCAGCAGCGACCCATATAGCAATCAGCCCCAGCATTTT.

The CDR3 coding sequence is TGTGCCAGCAGGGTATCCGGGTGGTACGAGCAGTACTTC. Encoded protein: CASRVSGWYEQYF. The genes are TRBV12-3 or TRBV12-4 and TRBJ2-7; D remains ambiguous. Deletions cut 6 bases from V and 4 bases from J, with 13 bases between. This CDR3 spans 13 amino acids.

This rearrangement joins TRBV30 to TRBJ1-1; 10 bases agree with TRBD1. This CDR3 region has 15 residues. V was pared by 3 bases and J by 1 base, with 5 bases of the junction left unmatched. Germline V gives CDR1 GTSNPN, CDR2 SVGIG (reference sequence). The CDR3 sequence is CAWSGDRGPNTEAFF. The CDR3 DNA follows: TGTGCCTGGAGCGGAGACAGGGGGCCGAACACTGAAGCTTTCTTT. Based on the CDR3 plus reference TRBV30 and TRBJ1-1, the full variable domain is SQTIHQWPATLVQPVGSPLSLECTVEGTSNPNLYWYRQAAGRGLQLLFYSVGIGQISSEVPQNLSASRPQDRQFILSSKKLLLSDSGFYLCAWSGDRGPNTEAFFGQGTRLTVV.

This sequence joins TRBV6-5 and TRBJ2-1; D is undetermined. From germline, CDR1 is MNHEY and CDR2 SVGAGI. The CDR3 sequence is 13 residues long. The V end was cut by 6 bases, the J end by 6 bases, with 12 bases between. Written as DNA, the CDR3 is TGTGCCAGCAGCGGCGGTTTAGTCAATGAGCAGTTCTTC. Residues: CASSGGLVNEQFF.

This chain links TRBV2 with TRBJ2-5; either TRBD1 or TRBD2 may supply D (7 bases each). The germline gives CDR1 SNHLY, CDR2 FYNNEI. This CDR3 is 13 amino acids long. The V gene lost 8 bases and the J gene lost 4 bases, with 14 bases spanning the gap. CDR3 loop: CASGPGGGETQYF. The CDR3 DNA reads as TGTGCCAGCGGACCAGGGGGGGGAGAGACCCAGTACTTC.

V usage is TRBV4-2 and J usage is TRBJ1-2; 9 bases line up with TRBD1. Trimming cost V 1 base and J 4 bases; bases outside gene matches: 4. The CDR3 is 15 amino acids. From germline, CDR1 is LGHNA and CDR2 YNFKEQ. The CDR3 DNA is TGTGCCAGCAGCCAAGTAACAGGGGGCAGCTATGGCTACACCTTC. It translates to CASSQVTGGSYGYTF.

The chain employs TRBV12-3 or TRBV12-4 and TRBJ2-1; either TRBD1 or TRBD2 may supply D (6 bases each). V was clipped by 4 bases and J by 0 bases, with 25 bases between them. This CDR3 comprises 20 residues. The CDR3 region has the DNA TGTGCCAGCAGTTCCCACCTAGGGGGGAATAGACGTCGCTCCTACAATGAGCAGTTCTTC. This encodes CASSSHLGGNRRRSYNEQFF.

J is TRBJ1-2 and V is TRBV5-4; possibly TRBD1 for D (6 bases). The CDR3 sequence is 13 residues long. Trimming removed 1 base at V and 6 bases at J, with 10 bases between. Germline V gene data show CDR1 as SGHNT and CDR2 as YYREEE (reference sequence). This CDR3 is CASSLTGTDGYTF. CDR3 coding DNA: TGTGCCAGCAGCTTGACAGGGACGGATGGCTACACCTTC.

This chain uses TRBV7-2 with TRBJ2-3; 7 bases are shared with TRBD1. V lost 3 bases and J lost 2; bases outside the gene matches: 5. The CDR3 has 15 residues. Germline V gene lookup returns CDR1 SGHTA and CDR2 FQGNSA. The CDR3 nucleotides read TGTGCCAGCAGCTTTACAGGGGTCTCCACAGATACGCAGTATTTT. The encoded protein is CASSFTGVSTDTQYF.

The J gene is TRBJ2-5, the V gene TRBV12-3 or TRBV12-4, with a tentative D call TRBD2 (6 bases). The CDR3 sequence is 16 residues long. Between the trimmed V and J ends, which lost 3 bases and 3 bases, there was a span of 17 bases. The CDR3 protein is CASSFRIRDFEETQYF. The CDR3 coding sequence is TGTGCCAGCAGTTTCCGCATCCGGGACTTCGAAGAGACCCAGTACTTC.

For the CDR3, the DNA is TGCGCCAGCAGTGAGTCGAGCAGCGGGGAGCTGTTTTTT. Its protein product is CASSESSSGELFF. The genes are TRBV10-1 and TRBJ2-2; no reliable D call. V lost 0 bases and J 7 bases, leaving 6 bases between the germline ends. CDR3 length: 13 residues. Germline-derived CDR1 and CDR2 are WNHNN and SYGVQD (reference sequence).

V usage is TRBV19 and J usage is TRBJ1-5, with TRBD1 matching 7 bases. V lost 6 bases, J lost 15 bases, and 11 bases stayed unmatched. This CDR3 is built from 12 residues. The germline V gene encodes CDR1 LNHDA and CDR2 SQIVND (reference sequence). The CDR3 DNA sequence: TGTGCCAGTAGAGAGAGGACAGGAAGGATGCATTTT. It is translated as CASRERTGRMHF.

V and J are TRBV5-1 and TRBJ2-7, with 7 nucleotides matching TRBD1. V was clipped by 1 base and J by 2 bases; unmatched bases: 6. The CDR3 runs to 15 residues. The germline V gene encodes CDR1 SGHRS and CDR2 YFSETQ. CDR3 loop: CASSLTVTGTYEQYF. As DNA, the CDR3 is TGCGCCAGCAGCTTGACTGTGACAGGGACCTACGAGCAGTACTTC.

This clonotype occurred once. The gene calls are TRBV9 and TRBJ2-5; 8 nucleotides align to TRBD2. CDR1 and CDR2 (germline): SGDLS, YYNGEE. The CDR3 is made up of 15 amino acids. Losses at the gene ends were 4 bases for V and 2 bases for J; bases not matched to a gene: 7. The CDR3 nucleotides are TGTGCCAGCAGCCCTGATAGCGGGGTTCAAGAGACCCAGTACTTC. Translating it yields CASSPDSGVQETQYF. Full variable domain (rest looked up from reference TRBV9 and TRBJ2-5): DSGVTQTPKHLITATGQRVTLRCSPRSGDLSVYWYQQSLDQGLQFLIQYYNGEERAKGNILERFSAQQFPDLHSELNLSSLELGDSALYFCASSPDSGVQETQYFGPGTRLLVL.

The V and J genes are TRBV2 and TRBJ2-1, with a weak D call TRBD2 (6 bases). Germline CDR1 and CDR2: SNHLY and FYNNEI. The CDR3 contains 14 residues. Trimming pared 7 bases from V and 2 bases from J, leaving 12 bases between. Here the CDR3 DNA reads TGTGCCAGCACTGGCGGGATGACCTACAATGAGCAGTTCTTC. Its protein product is CASTGGMTYNEQFF. Using reference TRBV2 and TRBJ2-1 for the parts outside the CDR3, the full variable domain is EPEVTQTPSHQVTQMGQEVILRCVPISNHLYFYWYRQILGQKVEFLVSFYNNEISEKSEIFDDQFSVERPDGSNFTLKIRSTKLEDSAMYFCASTGGMTYNEQFFGPGTRLTVL.

This clonotype was seen once. The V gene is TRBV5-1, the J gene TRBJ2-3; 14 bases agree with TRBD2. Germline V CDR1 and CDR2: SGHRS, YFSETQ. The CDR3 loop spans 19 amino acids. Losses at the gene ends were 2 bases for V and 3 bases for J; bases not matched to a gene: 11. The CDR3 coding sequence is TGCGCCAGCAGCTTTTATCAGACCGGGACTAGCGGGAGAACAGATACGCAGTATTTT. This gives the protein CASSFYQTGTSGRTDTQYF.

The chain is built from TRBV7-8 and TRBJ1-2, with D unresolved. The CDR3 consists of 15 residues. From germline, CDR1 is SGHVS and CDR2 FQNEAQ. The germline V and J ends were trimmed by 1 base and 2 bases, with 11 bases remaining between them. CDR3 nucleotide sequence: TGTGCCAGCAGCTTAGTGGAGAGACCCAACTATGGCTACACCTTC. It specifies CASSLVERPNYGYTF.

The chain has TRBV3-1 and TRBJ1-2, with 7 nucleotides matching TRBD1. CDR3 length: 15 residues. J lost 4 bases, V lost 2 bases, and 7 bases had no gene match. Germline lookup yields CDR1 LGHDT and CDR2 YNNKEL (reference sequence). The CDR3: CASSQYSTGTYGYTF. The CDR3, as DNA: TGTGCCAGCAGCCAATATTCGACAGGGACCTATGGCTACACCTTC.

This chain connects TRBV4-2 to TRBJ1-2; TRBD1 matches 8 bases. CDR1 and CDR2 (germline): LGHNA, YNFKEQ. The CDR3 has 14 residues. V gave up 2 bases and J gave up 6 bases; unmatched junction bases: 5. Here the CDR3 DNA reads TGTGCCAGCAGCCAACAGGGGGCGGAAGATGGCTACACCTTC. Protein sequence: CASSQQGAEDGYTF.

The genes are TRBV30 and TRBJ1-1; the match to TRBD1 covers 9 bases. CDR3 length: 16 residues. Losses at the gene ends were 4 bases for V and 0 bases for J; bases not matched to a gene: 9. CDR1 and CDR2 (germline): GTSNPN, SVGIG (reference sequence). The chain's CDR3 is CAWTGDRDKMNTEAFF. In DNA form, the CDR3 reads TGTGCCTGGACGGGGGACAGGGACAAAATGAACACTGAAGCTTTCTTT.

This chain uses TRBV30 with TRBJ1-1; tentative D call: TRBD1 (5 bases). The V and J ends lost 5 bases and 7 bases respectively, with 17 bases between them. Germline V lookup: CDR1 GTSNPN, CDR2 SVGIG (reference sequence). The CDR3 runs to 13 residues. In DNA form, the CDR3 reads TGTGCCTGGGGCGGAGCGGGGGGTTATGAAGCTTTCTTT. Translation gives CAWGGAGGYEAFF.